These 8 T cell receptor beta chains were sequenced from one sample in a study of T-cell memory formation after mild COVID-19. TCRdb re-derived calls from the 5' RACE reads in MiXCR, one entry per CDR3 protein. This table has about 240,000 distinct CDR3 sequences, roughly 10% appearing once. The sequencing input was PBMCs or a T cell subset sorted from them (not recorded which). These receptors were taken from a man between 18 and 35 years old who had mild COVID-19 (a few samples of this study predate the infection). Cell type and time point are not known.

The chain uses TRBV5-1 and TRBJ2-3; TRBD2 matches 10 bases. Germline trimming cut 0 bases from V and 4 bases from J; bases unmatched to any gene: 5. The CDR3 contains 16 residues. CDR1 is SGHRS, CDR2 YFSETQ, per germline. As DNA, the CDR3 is TGCGCCAGCAGCTTGGGCGCTAGCGGGGGATCAGATACGCAGTATTTT. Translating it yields CASSLGASGGSDTQYF.

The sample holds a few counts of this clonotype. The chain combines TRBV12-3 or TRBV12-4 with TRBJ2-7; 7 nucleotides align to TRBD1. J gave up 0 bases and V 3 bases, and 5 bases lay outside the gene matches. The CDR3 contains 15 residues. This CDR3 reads CASSFRGQISYEQYF. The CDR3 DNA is TGTGCCAGCAGTTTCAGGGGACAGATCTCCTACGAGCAGTACTTC.

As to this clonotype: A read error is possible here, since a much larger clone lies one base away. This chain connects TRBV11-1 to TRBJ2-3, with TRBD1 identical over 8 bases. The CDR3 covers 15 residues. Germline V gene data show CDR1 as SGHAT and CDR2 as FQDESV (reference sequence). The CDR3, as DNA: TGTGCCAGCAGCTTCAGGGGGCGTAGCACAGATACGCTGTATTTT. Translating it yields CASSFRGRSTDTLYF.

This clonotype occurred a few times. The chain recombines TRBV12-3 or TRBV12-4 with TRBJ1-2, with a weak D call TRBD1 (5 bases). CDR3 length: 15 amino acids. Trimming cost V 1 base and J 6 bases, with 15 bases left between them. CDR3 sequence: CASSLEGLRGDGYTF. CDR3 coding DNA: TGTGCCAGCAGTTTAGAGGGGCTGAGGGGCGATGGCTACACCTTC.

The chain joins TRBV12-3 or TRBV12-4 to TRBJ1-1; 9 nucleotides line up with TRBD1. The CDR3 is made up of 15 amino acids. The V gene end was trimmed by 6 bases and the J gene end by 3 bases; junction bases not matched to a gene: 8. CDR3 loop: CASRGWDREDTEAFF. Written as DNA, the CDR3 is TGTGCCAGCAGAGGGTGGGACAGGGAGGACACTGAAGCTTTCTTT.

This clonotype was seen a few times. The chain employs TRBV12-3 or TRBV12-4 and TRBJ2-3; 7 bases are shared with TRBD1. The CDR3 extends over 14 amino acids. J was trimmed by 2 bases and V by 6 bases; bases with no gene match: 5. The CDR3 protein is CASSTGQATDTQYF. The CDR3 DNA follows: TGTGCCAGCAGCACCGGACAGGCCACAGATACGCAGTATTTT.

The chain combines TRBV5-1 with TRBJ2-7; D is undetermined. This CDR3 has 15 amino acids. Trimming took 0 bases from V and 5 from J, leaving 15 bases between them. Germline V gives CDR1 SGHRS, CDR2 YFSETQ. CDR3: CASSLVSSRAHEQYF. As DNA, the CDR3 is TGCGCCAGCAGCTTGGTTTCCAGTCGGGCCCACGAGCAGTACTTC.

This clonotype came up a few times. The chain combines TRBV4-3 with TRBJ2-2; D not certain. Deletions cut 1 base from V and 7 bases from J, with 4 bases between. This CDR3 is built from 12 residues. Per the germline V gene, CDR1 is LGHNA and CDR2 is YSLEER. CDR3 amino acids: CASSQGYGELFF. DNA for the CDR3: TGCGCCAGCAGCCAAGGGTACGGGGAGCTGTTTTTT.